This entry describes one T cell receptor beta chain. This sample was taken from a study of blood T cell repertoires in COVID-19. Germline CDR1 reads MNHNS; CDR2 reads SASEGT. Trimming shortened V by 0 bases and J by 3 bases, and 11 bases separated the two germline ends. The length of the CDR3 is 15 residues. TCRdb keeps only in-frame clones here, not all; method: immunoSEQ multiplex PCR. The repertoire holds about 390,000 clones, with 80% to 90% as singletons. The origin of this receptor is a woman aged 55-69 years with COVID-19, enrolled during active disease. Sequences were obtained from peripheral blood. J is TRBJ1-1 and V is TRBV6-1; no reliable D call. The CDR3 bases are TGTGCCAGCAGTGAAGCCGTAGAACGGGACACTGAAGCTTTCTTT. Protein: CASSEAVERDTEAFF.